The following is a T cell receptor beta chain sequence with its context. The data derive from a study of blood T cell repertoires in COVID-19. Study as a whole: Samples came from the United States, Italy and Spain, spanning acute and convalescent COVID-19. PBMCs, B-cell-depleted T cells, or T cells were the source of the cDNA or gDNA that made up the material.

Per the study methods: Estimates of nucleated cell counts were drawn from the amplification of reference gene primers. The repertoire was sequenced with immunoSEQ multiplex PCR; TCRdb's copy has only in-frame clones and lacks some. For V, J and clone size, that table is used; D and trimming come from the DNA. The sample has about 95,000 clones, about 89% seen once. The V end lost 0 bases, the J end lost 1 base, and 7 bases lay between the germline ends. CDR3 length: 14 residues. CDR1 and CDR2 from the germline V gene are SGHNT and YYREEE (reference sequence). The specimen was peripheral blood. The V call is TRBV5-4, the J call TRBJ2-5, with a tentative D call TRBD2 (5 bases). The receptor comes from a woman between 70 and 85 years old with acute or convalescent COVID-19. CDR3 DNA: TGTGCCAGCAGCTTGGTGGACTCCCAAGAGACCCAGTACTTC. Amino acids: CASSLVDSQETQYF.